A single sample is the source of the 19 T cell receptor beta chains below, sequenced in a study of spatial heterogeneity in lung cancer. One entry per CDR3 protein, called by TCRdb with MiXCR from the 5' RACE reads. The sample has around 110,000 distinct CDR3 sequences; 12% are singletons. Time point of the sample: blood at routine non-recurrence follow-up after resection. Tumor, nontumor lung or frozen PBMC supplied whole RNA, sequenced without sorting. Sequences were derived from PBMCs, sampled at follow-up. These receptors originate from a male donor with early-stage non-small cell lung cancer.

This sequence joins TRBV3-1 and TRBJ1-4; possible D gene TRBD1, 5 bases. The V gene's germline CDR1 is LGHDT and CDR2 YNNKEL (reference sequence). V was trimmed by 6 bases and J by 4 bases, leaving 15 bases between them. CDR3 size: 15 residues. The CDR3 region has the DNA TGTGCCAGCAGACCAAGACAGTCCTTTAATGAAAAACTGTTTTTT. Amino acids: CASRPRQSFNEKLFF. Supplemented by reference TRBV3-1 and TRBJ1-4, the full variable domain reads DTAVSQTPKYLVTQMGNDKSIKCEQNLGHDTMYWYKQDSKKFLKIMFSYNNKELIINETVPNRFSPKSPDKAHLNLHINSLELGDSAVYFCASRPRQSFNEKLFFGSGTQLSVL.

This clonotype came up a few times. The gene calls are TRBV6-2 or TRBV6-3 and TRBJ1-5; 7 nucleotides line up with TRBD1. V lost 8 bases, J lost 4 bases, and 8 bases stayed unmatched. The CDR3 spans 14 residues. The germline V gene has CDR1 MNHEY and CDR2 SVGEGT. The CDR3 nucleotides are TGTGCCAGCCGCCAGGGGGACGGGAATCAGCCCCAGCATTTT. Protein sequence: CASRQGDGNQPQHF.

The chain employs TRBV12-3 or TRBV12-4 and TRBJ2-1, with D possibly matching TRBD1 (6 bases). V lost 5 bases and J 4 bases, leaving 9 bases between the germline ends. The CDR3 loop spans 13 amino acids. The CDR3 nucleotides are TGTGCCAGCAGTGGACAGATATACAATGAGCAGTTCTTC. It specifies CASSGQIYNEQFF.

The CDR3 region has the DNA TGTGCCAGCAGCTCCGGGACACTTATCCAAGAGACCCAGTACTTC. This translates into CASSSGTLIQETQYF. The chain uses TRBV7-9 and TRBJ2-5, with D perhaps TRBD1 (6 bases). With 4 bases removed from V and 1 base from J, the gap between germline ends came to 13 bases. The germline CDR1 and CDR2 sequences are SEHNR and FQNEAQ (reference sequence). The length of the CDR3 is 15 residues.

This chain joins TRBV6-6 and TRBJ1-1; the D is unclear. The CDR3 sequence is 14 residues long. Germline CDR1 is MNHNY and CDR2 is SVGAGI (reference sequence). Trimming cost V 0 bases and J 6 bases, with 11 bases left between them. CDR3 DNA: TGTGCCAGCAGTTACTCGGCAGGCGTCGCTGAAGCTTTCTTT. Translation: CASSYSAGVAEAFF.

The table lists this clonotype with a few counts. V gene TRBV2 combines with J gene TRBJ1-5; 10 positions match TRBD1. After removal of 6 bases from V and 4 bases from J, the junction contained 6 bases not matched to a gene. CDR1 is SNHLY, CDR2 FYNNEI, per germline. The CDR3 loop spans 15 amino acids. CDR3 DNA: TGTGCCAGCAGACAAGACAGGGGGCTTAATCAGCCCCAGCATTTT. Protein sequence: CASRQDRGLNQPQHF.

Written as DNA, the CDR3 is TGTGCCAGCAGCGTAGGACCTACGACCGGTACAAATACGCAGTATTTT. This sequence encodes CASSVGPTTGTNTQYF. This chain uses TRBV9 with TRBJ2-3; D is unclear. The CDR3 has 16 amino acids. Germline V CDR1 and CDR2: SGDLS, YYNGEE. V was shortened by 0 bases and J by 7 bases, with 18 bases between the two germline ends.

The sample holds many counts of this clonotype. The rearrangement links TRBV7-9 to TRBJ2-5, with 8 positions matching TRBD2. The trim removed 5 bases at V and 5 bases at J, leaving 16 bases unmatched. Germline assignment: CDR1 SEHNR and CDR2 FQNEAQ (reference sequence). The CDR3 length is 17 residues. The CDR3 loop reads CASSHYRGGAGEETQYF. The CDR3 nucleotides are TGTGCCAGCAGCCACTATCGCGGGGGAGCGGGGGAGGAGACCCAGTACTTC.

The V and J genes are TRBV27 and TRBJ2-3, with D hard to call. V was clipped by 3 bases and J by 3 bases, with 13 bases between them. The V gene's germline CDR1 is MNHEY and CDR2 SMNVEV (reference sequence). The CDR3 length is 15 residues. CDR3 amino acids: CASSFSTVGTDTQYF. The CDR3 nucleotides are TGTGCCAGCAGTTTCTCTACTGTAGGAACAGATACGCAGTATTTT.

V usage is TRBV12-3 or TRBV12-4 and J usage is TRBJ1-2; D is uncertain. V was trimmed by 1 base and J by 3 bases, leaving 9 bases between them. The CDR3 is 14 amino acids. The CDR3 DNA reads TGTGCCAGCAGTTTAGTCGGAACGGACTATGGCTACACCTTC. Amino acids: CASSLVGTDYGYTF.

This clonotype has more than one count but fewer than ten. At one end, the junction sequence differs from germline, possibly due to a read error. The chain recombines TRBV20-1 with TRBJ2-3, with TRBD1 identical over 9 bases. This CDR3 spans 9 amino acids. The germline gives CDR1 DFQATT, CDR2 SNEGSKA (reference sequence). The CDR3 here is CSATRDRDF. CDR3 bases: TGCAGTGCTACCCGGGACAGGGATTTT.

The gene calls are TRBV10-1 and TRBJ2-1, with D unclear. Trimming took 3 bases from V and 7 from J, leaving 13 bases between them. The germline V gene has CDR1 WNHNN and CDR2 SYGVQD (reference sequence). This CDR3 has 14 residues. CDR3 in amino acids: CASSDQSALNEQFF. CDR3 DNA sequence: TGCGCCAGCAGTGACCAAAGTGCCCTGAATGAGCAGTTCTTC.

In its sample, this clonotype was seen many times. The CDR3, as DNA: TGTGCCAGCAGCTTAGAAGGCTTCACCACAGATACGCAGTATTTT. Its translation is CASSLEGFTTDTQYF. The V and J genes are TRBV7-2 and TRBJ2-3; D remains ambiguous. There are 15 residues in the CDR3. V gave up 1 base and J gave up 2 bases, with 10 bases separating them. Germline values: CDR1 SGHTA, CDR2 FQGNSA.

The V and J genes are TRBV7-3 and TRBJ1-5; TRBD1 is a possible D gene (6 bases). The CDR3 is 14 amino acids. Trimming removed 3 bases from V and 6 bases from J, with 12 bases in between. The germline gives CDR1 SGHTA, CDR2 FQGTGA. The DNA of the CDR3 is TGTGCCAGCAGCTTCACAGGGCGTCTTCAGCCCCAGCATTTT. Encoded protein: CASSFTGRLQPQHF.

This clonotype came up many times. The V gene is TRBV28, the J gene TRBJ1-1, with 7 nucleotides matching TRBD1. The CDR3 runs to 13 residues. Germline CDR1 is MDHEN and CDR2 is SYDVKM. V lost 5 bases, J lost 7 bases, and 7 bases stayed unmatched. DNA for the CDR3: TGTGCCAGCAGTACAGGACAGGCCAATGAAGCTTTCTTT. This encodes CASSTGQANEAFF.

At least ten counts were recorded for this clonotype. The V call is TRBV24-1, the J call TRBJ2-5; maybe TRBD1 (6 bases). Deletions cut 0 bases from V and 4 bases from J, with 17 bases between. Germline V gene lookup returns CDR1 KGHDR and CDR2 SFDVKD. CDR3 size: 17 residues. CDR3 bases: TGTGCCACCAGTGATTTGCCGTCGTGGGGGCATGGAGAGACCCAGTACTTC. This codes for CATSDLPSWGHGETQYF.

As for this clonotype: This may stem from a read error, because a much larger clone lies one nucleotide away. The rearrangement joins TRBV4-1 to TRBJ1-3; the D is unclear. Germline assignment: CDR1 MGHRA and CDR2 YSYEKL. CDR3 length: 14 amino acids. CDR3 region: CVSSHLFSGNTIYF. CDR3 nucleotides: TGCGTCAGCAGCCATTTGTTCTCTGGAAACACCATATATTTT.

In this sample, this clonotype turned up many times. The chain recombines TRBV18 with TRBJ1-2; tentatively, D is TRBD1 (5 bases). This CDR3 contains 16 residues. V gave up 3 bases and J gave up 0 bases, with 14 bases separating them. Germline lookup yields CDR1 KGHSH and CDR2 LQKENI. The CDR3 nucleotides read TGTGCCAGCTCACCTCGTTTGACAGACCCTAACTATGGCTACACCTTC. It encodes CASSPRLTDPNYGYTF.

The chain recombines TRBV11-2 with TRBJ2-1; D not certain. This CDR3 has 13 residues. V shed 1 base and J shed 6 bases, with 7 bases lying between them. CDR1 SGHAT and CDR2 FQNNGV come from the germline V gene. CDR3 in amino acids: CASSLVPPNEQFF. The CDR3 DNA reads as TGTGCCAGCAGCTTAGTACCTCCCAATGAGCAGTTCTTC.